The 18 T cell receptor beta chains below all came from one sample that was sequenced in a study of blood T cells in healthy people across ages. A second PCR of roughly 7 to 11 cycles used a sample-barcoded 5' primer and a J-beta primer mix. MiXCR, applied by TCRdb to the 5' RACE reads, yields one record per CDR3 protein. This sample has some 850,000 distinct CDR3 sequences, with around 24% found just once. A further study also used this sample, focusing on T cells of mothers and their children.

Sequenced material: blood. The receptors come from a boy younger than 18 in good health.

For the CDR3, the DNA is TGTGCCAGCAGCAGATACAGGGCTGGGGCCAACGTCCTGACTTTC. Translating it yields CASSRYRAGANVLTF. V usage is TRBV2 and J usage is TRBJ2-6, with D possibly matching TRBD1 (6 bases). V was clipped by 6 bases and J by 2 bases, with 11 bases between them. The germline CDR1 and CDR2 sequences are SNHLY and FYNNEI. CDR3 size: 15 residues. Combining the CDR3 with reference TRBV2 and TRBJ2-6 gives the whole variable domain EPEVTQTPSHQVTQMGQEVILRCVPISNHLYFYWYRQILGQKVEFLVSFYNNEISEKSEIFDDQFSVERPDGSNFTLKIRSTKLEDSAMYFCASSRYRAGANVLTFGAGSRLTVL.

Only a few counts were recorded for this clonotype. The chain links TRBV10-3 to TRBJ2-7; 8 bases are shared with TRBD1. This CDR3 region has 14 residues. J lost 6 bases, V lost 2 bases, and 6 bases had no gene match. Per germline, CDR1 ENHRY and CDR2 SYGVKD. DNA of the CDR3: TGTGCCATCAGTGAGGGACAGGGCCCCAGCGAGCAGTACTTC. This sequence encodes CAISEGQGPSEQYF.

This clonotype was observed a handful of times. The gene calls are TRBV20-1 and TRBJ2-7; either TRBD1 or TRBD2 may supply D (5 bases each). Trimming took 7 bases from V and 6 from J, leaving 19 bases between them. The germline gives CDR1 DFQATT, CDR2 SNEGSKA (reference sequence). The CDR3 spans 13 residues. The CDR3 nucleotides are TGCAGTGTTACACCGGGGCCTCCTGGCGAGCAGTACTTC. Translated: CSVTPGPPGEQYF.

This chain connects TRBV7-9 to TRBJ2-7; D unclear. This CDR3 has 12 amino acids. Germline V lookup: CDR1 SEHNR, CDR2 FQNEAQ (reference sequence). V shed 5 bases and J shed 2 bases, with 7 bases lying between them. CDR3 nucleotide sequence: TGTGCCAGCAGCAACCCTACCTACGAGCAGTACTTC. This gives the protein CASSNPTYEQYF.

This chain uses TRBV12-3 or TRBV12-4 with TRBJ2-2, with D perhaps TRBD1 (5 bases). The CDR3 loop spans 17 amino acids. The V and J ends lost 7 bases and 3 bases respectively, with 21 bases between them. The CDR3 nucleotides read TGTGCCAGCACTTTGACAGTAGGGGCGAGAGACACCGGGGAGCTGTTTTTT. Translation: CASTLTVGARDTGELFF.

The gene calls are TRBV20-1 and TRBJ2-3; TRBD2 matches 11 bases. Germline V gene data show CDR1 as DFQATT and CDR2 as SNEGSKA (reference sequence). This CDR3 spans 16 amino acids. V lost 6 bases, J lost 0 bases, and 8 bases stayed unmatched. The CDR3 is CSAPLAGGLSTDTQYF. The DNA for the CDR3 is TGCAGTGCCCCCCTAGCGGGGGGACTCAGCACAGATACGCAGTATTTT.

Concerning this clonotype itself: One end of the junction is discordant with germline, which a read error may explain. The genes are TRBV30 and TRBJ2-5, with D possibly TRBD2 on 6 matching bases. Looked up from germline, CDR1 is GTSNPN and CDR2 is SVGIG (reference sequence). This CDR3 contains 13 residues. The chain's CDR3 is CAWSVRRGETQYF. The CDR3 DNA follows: TGTGCCTGGAGTGTACGGAGGGGAGAGACCCAATACTTC.

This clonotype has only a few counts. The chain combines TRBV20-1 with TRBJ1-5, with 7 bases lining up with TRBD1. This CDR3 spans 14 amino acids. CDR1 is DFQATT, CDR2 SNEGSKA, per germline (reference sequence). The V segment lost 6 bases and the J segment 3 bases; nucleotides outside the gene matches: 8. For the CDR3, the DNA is TGCAGTGCGAGCCGGGACAGCTTCAATCAGCCCCAGCATTTT. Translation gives CSASRDSFNQPQHF.

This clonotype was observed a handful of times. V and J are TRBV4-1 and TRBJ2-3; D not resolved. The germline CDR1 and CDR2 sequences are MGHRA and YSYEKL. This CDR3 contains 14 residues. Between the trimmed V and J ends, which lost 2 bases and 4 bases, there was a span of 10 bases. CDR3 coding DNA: TGCGCCAGCAGCCAACAAAGTTCGGCAGATACGCAGTATTTT. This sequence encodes CASSQQSSADTQYF.

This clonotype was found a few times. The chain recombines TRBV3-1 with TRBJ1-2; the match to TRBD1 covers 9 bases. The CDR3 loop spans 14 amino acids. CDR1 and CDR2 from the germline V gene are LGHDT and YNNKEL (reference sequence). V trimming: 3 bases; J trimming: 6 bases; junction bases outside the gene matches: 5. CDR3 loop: CASSHTGTGNGYTF. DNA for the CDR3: TGTGCCAGCAGCCACACCGGGACAGGGAATGGCTACACCTTC.

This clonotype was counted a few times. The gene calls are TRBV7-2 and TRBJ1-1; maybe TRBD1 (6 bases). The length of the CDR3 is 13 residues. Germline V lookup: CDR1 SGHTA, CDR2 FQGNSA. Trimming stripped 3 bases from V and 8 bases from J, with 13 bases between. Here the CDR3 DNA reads TGTGCCAGCAGCTTCCGACAGGCCGACGAAGCTTTCTTT. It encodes CASSFRQADEAFF.

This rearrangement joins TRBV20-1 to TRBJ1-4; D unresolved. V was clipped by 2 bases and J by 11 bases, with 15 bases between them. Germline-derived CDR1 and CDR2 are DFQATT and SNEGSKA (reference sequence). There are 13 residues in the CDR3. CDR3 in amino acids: CSARRVEGGKLFF. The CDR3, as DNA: TGCAGTGCTAGAAGGGTGGAGGGAGGGAAACTGTTTTTT.

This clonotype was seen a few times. CDR3 bases: TGTGCCAGCAGCGTAGCGGGTAGGCTTGAAGAGACCCAGTACTTC. As protein: CASSVAGRLEETQYF. The V call is TRBV9, the J call TRBJ2-5; D unclear. The CDR3 spans 15 residues. V lost 0 bases, J lost 3 bases, and 12 bases lay in between. CDR1 is SGDLS, CDR2 YYNGEE, per germline.

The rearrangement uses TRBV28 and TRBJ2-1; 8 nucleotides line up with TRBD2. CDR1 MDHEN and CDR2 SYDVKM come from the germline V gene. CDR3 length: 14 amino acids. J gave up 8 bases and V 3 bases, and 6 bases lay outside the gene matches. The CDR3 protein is CASSFIAGRDEQFF. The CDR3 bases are TGTGCCAGCAGTTTTATAGCGGGGAGGGATGAGCAGTTCTTC.

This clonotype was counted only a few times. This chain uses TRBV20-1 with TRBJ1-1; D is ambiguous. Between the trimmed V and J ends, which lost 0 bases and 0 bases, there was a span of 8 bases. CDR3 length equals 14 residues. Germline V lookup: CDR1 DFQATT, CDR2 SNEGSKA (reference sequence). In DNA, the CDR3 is TGCAGTGCTAGAGACCCGGTTATGAACACTGAAGCTTTCTTT. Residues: CSARDPVMNTEAFF.

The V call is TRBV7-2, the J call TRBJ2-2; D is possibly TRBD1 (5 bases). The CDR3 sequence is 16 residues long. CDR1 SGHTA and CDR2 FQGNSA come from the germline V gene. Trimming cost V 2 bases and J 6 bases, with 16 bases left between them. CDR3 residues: CASSLRLLEGAGELFF. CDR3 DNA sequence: TGTGCCAGCAGCTTACGACTCCTGGAAGGGGCCGGGGAGCTGTTTTTT.

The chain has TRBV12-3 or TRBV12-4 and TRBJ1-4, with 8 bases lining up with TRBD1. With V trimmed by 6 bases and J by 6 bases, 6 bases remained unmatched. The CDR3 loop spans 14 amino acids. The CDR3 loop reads CASRSDRDHEKLFF. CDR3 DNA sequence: TGTGCCAGCAGATCGGACAGGGACCATGAAAAACTGTTTTTT.

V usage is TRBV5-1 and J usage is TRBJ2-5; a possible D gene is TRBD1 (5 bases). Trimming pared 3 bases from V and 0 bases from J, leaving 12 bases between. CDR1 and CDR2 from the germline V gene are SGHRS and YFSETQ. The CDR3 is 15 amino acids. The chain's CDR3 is CASSYGARDQETQYF. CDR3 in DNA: TGCGCCAGCAGCTATGGGGCGAGAGACCAAGAGACCCAGTACTTC.